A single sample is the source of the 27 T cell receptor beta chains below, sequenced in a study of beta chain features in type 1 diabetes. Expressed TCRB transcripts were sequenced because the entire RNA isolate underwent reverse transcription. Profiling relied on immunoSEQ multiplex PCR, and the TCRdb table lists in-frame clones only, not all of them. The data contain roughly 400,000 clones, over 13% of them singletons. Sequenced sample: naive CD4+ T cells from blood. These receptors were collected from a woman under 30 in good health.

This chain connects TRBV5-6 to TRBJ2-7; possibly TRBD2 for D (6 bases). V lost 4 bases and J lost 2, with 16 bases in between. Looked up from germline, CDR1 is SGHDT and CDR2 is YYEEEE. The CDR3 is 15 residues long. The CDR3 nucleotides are TGTGCCAGCAGCCGCACCGGGGGACTGGCCTACGAGCAGTACTTC. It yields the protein CASSRTGGLAYEQYF. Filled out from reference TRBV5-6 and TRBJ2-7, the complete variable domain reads DAGVTQSPTHLIKTRGQQVTLRCSPKSGHDTVSWYQQALGQGPQFIFQYYEEEERQRGNFPDRFSGHQFPNYSSELNVNALLLGDSALYLCASSRTGGLAYEQYFGPGTRLTVT.

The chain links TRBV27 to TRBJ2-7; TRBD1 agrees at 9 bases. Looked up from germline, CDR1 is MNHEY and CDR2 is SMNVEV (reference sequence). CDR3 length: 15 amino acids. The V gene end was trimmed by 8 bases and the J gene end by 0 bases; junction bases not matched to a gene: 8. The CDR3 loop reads CASGRGTGSSYEQYF. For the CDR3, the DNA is TGTGCCAGCGGACGCGGGACAGGGAGCTCCTACGAGCAGTACTTC.

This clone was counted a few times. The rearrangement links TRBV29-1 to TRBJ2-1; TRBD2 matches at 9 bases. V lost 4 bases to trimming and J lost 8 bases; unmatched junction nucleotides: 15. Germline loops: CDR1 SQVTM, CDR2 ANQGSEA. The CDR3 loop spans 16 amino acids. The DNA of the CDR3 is TGCAGCGTTGCCCATAGCGGGAGAGGGGGTGGGGATGAGCAGTTCTTC. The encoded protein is CSVAHSGRGGGDEQFF.

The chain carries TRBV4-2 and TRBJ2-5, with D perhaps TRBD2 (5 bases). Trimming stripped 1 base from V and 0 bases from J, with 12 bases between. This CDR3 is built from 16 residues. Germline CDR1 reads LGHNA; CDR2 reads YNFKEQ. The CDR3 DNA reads TGTGCCAGCAGCCAAGGAAGAGGGATGTACCAAGAGACCCAGTACTTC. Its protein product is CASSQGRGMYQETQYF.

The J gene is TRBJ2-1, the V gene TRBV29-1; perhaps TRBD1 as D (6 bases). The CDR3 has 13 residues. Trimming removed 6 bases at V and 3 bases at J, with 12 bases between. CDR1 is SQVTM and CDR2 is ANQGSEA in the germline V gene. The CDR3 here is CSVGQLLYNEQFF. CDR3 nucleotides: TGCAGCGTCGGACAGCTACTCTACAATGAGCAGTTCTTC.

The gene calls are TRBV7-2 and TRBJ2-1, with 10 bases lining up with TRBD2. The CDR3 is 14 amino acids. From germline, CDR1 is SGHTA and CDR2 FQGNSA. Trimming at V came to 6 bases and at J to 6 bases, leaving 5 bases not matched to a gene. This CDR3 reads CASRVAGGPNEQFF. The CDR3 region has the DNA TGTGCCAGCAGGGTAGCGGGAGGTCCCAATGAGCAGTTCTTC.

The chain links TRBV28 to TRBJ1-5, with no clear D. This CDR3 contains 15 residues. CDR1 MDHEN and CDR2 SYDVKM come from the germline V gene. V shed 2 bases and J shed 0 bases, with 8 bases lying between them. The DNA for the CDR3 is TGTGCCAGCAGTTTAGCAGGTTCTAGCAATCAGCCCCAGCATTTT. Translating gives CASSLAGSSNQPQHF.

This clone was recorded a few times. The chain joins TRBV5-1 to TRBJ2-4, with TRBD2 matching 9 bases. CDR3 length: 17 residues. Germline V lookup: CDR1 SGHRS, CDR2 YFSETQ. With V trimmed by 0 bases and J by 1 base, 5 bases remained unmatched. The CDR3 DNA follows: TGCGCCAGCAGCTTGGTAGCGGGAGCTACGGCCAAAAACATTCAGTACTTC. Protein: CASSLVAGATAKNIQYF.

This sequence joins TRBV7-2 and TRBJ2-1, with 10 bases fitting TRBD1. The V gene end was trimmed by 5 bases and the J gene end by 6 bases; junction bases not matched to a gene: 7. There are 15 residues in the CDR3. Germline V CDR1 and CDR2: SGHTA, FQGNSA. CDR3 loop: CASSHRQGARNEQFF. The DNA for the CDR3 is TGTGCCAGCAGCCACAGACAGGGGGCGCGCAATGAGCAGTTCTTC. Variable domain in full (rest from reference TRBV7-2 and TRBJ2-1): GAGVSQSPSNKVTEKGKDVELRCDPISGHTALYWYRQSLGQGLEFLIYFQGNSAPDKSGLPSDRFSAERTGGSVSTLTIQRTQQEDSAVYLCASSHRQGARNEQFFGPGTRLTVL.

The CDR3 region has the DNA TGTGCCTGGAGCGACACCGGGACTTATGGCTACACCTTC. Translating it yields CAWSDTGTYGYTF. V is TRBV30 and J is TRBJ1-2, with D possibly matching TRBD1 (5 bases). Trimming cost V 3 bases and J 5 bases, with 13 bases left between them. The CDR3 spans 13 residues. CDR1 and CDR2 (germline): GTSNPN, SVGIG (reference sequence).

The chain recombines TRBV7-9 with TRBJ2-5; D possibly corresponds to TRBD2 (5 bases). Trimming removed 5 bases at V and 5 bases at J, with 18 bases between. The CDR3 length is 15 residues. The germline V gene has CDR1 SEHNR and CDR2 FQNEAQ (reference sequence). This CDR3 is CASSPIPRDTETQYF. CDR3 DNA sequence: TGTGCCAGCAGCCCTATCCCTCGGGATACGGAGACCCAGTACTTC.

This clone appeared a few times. CDR3: CASSLLTGVVGYTF. The CDR3 DNA sequence: TGCGCCAGCAGCCTCCTGACAGGGGTTGTTGGCTACACCTTC. V is TRBV4-3 and J is TRBJ1-2, with TRBD1 matching 8 bases. Germline V lookup: CDR1 LGHNA, CDR2 YSLEER. J gave up 7 bases and V 4 bases, and 8 bases lay outside the gene matches. The CDR3 runs 14 residues.

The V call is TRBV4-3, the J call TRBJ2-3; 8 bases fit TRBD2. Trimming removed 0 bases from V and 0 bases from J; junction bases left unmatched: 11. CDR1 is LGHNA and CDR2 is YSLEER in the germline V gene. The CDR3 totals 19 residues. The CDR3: CASSQDRGGRTGSTDTQYF. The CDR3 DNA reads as TGCGCCAGCAGCCAAGATCGGGGCGGGAGGACCGGTAGCACAGATACGCAGTATTTT.

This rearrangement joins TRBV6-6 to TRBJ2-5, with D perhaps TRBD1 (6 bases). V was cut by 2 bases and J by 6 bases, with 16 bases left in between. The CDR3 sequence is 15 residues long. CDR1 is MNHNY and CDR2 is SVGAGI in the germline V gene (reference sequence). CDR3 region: CASSYAIDRLKTQYF. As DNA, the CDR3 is TGTGCCAGCAGTTACGCAATCGACAGGCTCAAGACCCAGTACTTC.

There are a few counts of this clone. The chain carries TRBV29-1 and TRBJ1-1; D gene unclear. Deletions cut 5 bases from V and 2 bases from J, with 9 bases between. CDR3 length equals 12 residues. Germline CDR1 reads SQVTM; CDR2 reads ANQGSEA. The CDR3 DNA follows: TGCAGCGTTCAACAGAGAAACACTGAAGCTTTCTTT. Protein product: CSVQQRNTEAFF.

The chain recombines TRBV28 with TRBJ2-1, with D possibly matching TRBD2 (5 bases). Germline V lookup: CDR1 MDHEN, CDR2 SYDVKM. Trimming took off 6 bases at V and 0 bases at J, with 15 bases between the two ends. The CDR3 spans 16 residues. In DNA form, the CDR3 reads TGTGCCAGCAGGCCTTCGAGGGTTAGCTCCTACAATGAGCAGTTCTTC. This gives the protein CASRPSRVSSYNEQFF. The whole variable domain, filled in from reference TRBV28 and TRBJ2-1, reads DVKVTQSSRYLVKRTGEKVFLECVQDMDHENMFWYRQDPGLGLRLIYFSYDVKMKEKGDIPEGYSVSREKKERFSLILESASTNQTSMYLCASRPSRVSSYNEQFFGPGTRLTVL.

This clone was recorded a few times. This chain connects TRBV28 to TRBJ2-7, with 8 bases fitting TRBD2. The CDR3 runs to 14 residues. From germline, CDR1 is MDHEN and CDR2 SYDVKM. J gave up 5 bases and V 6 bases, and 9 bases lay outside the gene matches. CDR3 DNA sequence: TGTGCCAGCAGACGAGCGGGAGTTCAAGACGAGCAGTACTTC. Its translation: CASRRAGVQDEQYF.

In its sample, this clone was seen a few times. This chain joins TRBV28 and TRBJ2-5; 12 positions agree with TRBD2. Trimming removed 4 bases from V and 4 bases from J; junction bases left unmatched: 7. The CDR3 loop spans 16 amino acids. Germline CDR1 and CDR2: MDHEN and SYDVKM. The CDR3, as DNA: TGTGCCAGCAGTTCCAGCGAACTAGCGGGAGGAGAGACCCAGTACTTC. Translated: CASSSSELAGGETQYF. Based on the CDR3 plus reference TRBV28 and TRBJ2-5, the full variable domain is DVKVTQSSRYLVKRTGEKVFLECVQDMDHENMFWYRQDPGLGLRLIYFSYDVKMKEKGDIPEGYSVSREKKERFSLILESASTNQTSMYLCASSSSELAGGETQYFGPGTRLLVL.

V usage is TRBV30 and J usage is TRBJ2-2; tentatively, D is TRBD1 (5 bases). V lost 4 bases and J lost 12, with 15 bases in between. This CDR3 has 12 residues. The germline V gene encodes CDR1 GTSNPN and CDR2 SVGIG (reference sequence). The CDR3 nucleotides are TGTGCCTGGACCCCCAGGGATTTGAAGCTGTTTTTT. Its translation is CAWTPRDLKLFF.

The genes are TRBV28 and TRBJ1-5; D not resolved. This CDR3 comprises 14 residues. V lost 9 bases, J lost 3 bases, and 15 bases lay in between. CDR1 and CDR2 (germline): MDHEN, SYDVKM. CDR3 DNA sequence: TGTGCCAGTAGCCGGCCGGATCACAATCAGCCCCAGCATTTT. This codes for CASSRPDHNQPQHF.

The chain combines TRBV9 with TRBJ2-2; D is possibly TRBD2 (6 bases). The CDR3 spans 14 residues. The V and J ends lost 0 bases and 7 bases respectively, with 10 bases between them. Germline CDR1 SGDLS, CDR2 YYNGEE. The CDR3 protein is CASSVVSGVGELFF. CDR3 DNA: TGTGCCAGCAGCGTAGTCTCGGGAGTCGGGGAGCTGTTTTTT.

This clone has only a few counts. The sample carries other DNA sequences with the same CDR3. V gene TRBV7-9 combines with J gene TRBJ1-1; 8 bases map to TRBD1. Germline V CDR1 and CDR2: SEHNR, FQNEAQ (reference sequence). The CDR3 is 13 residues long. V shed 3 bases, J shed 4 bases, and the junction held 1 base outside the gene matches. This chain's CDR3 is CASSFTGGTEAFF. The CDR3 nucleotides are TGTGCCAGCAGCTTCACAGGGGGCACTGAAGCTTTCTTT.

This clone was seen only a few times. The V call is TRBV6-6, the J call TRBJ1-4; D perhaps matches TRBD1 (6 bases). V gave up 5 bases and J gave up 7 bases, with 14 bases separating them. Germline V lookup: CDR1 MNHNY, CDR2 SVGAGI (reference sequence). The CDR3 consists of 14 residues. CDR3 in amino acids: CASSPRRGGEKLFF. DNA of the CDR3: TGTGCCAGCAGTCCCCGGAGGGGGGGTGAAAAACTGTTTTTT.

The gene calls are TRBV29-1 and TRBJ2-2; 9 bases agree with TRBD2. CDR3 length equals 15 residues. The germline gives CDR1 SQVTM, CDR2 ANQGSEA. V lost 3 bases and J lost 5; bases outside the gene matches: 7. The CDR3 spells CSVEMASGMTGELFF. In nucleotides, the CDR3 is TGCAGCGTTGAGATGGCTAGCGGGATGACCGGGGAGCTGTTTTTT.

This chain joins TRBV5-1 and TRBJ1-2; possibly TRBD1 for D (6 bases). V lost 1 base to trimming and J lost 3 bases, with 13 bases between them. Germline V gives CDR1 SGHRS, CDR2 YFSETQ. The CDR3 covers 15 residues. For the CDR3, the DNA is TGCGCCAGCAGCTTGTTCAGGGGCGCCGACTATGGCTACACCTTC. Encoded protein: CASSLFRGADYGYTF.

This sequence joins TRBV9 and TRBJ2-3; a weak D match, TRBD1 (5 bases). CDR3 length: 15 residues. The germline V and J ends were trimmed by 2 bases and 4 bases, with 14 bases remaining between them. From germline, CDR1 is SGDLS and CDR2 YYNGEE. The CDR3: CASSVMEGVADTQYF. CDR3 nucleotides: TGTGCCAGCAGCGTTATGGAAGGGGTGGCAGATACGCAGTATTTT.

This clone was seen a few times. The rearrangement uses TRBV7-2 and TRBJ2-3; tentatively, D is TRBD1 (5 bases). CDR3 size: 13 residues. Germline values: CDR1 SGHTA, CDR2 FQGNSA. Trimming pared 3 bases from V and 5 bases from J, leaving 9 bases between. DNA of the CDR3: TGTGCCAGCAGCTTCGCCAGGGTAGATACGCAGTATTTT. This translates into CASSFARVDTQYF. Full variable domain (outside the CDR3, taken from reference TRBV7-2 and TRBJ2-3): GAGVSQSPSNKVTEKGKDVELRCDPISGHTALYWYRQSLGQGLEFLIYFQGNSAPDKSGLPSDRFSAERTGGSVSTLTIQRTQQEDSAVYLCASSFARVDTQYFGPGTRLTVL.